These 31 T cell receptor beta chains originate from one sample sequenced in a study of blood T cell repertoires in COVID-19. Method: immunoSEQ multiplex PCR; TCRdb's copy keeps in-frame clones and lacks some. The sample shows 30,000 to 35,000 clones, over 70% of them seen only once. The specimen sequenced was peripheral blood. These receptors were taken from a man at least 80 years old with active COVID-19.

The count of this clone is one. This rearrangement joins TRBV5-1 to TRBJ1-1; 8 bases map to TRBD1. The CDR3 spans 14 residues. The ends lost 6 bases at V and 3 bases at J; junction bases unmatched: 7. Germline CDR1 and CDR2: SGHRS and YFSETQ. This CDR3 reads CASKSGGAHTEAFF. Written as DNA, the CDR3 is TGCGCCAGCAAGTCAGGGGGCGCGCACACTGAAGCTTTCTTT.

The genes are TRBV10-3 and TRBJ2-5; D possibly corresponds to TRBD1 (6 bases). V lost 5 bases and J 7 bases, leaving 11 bases between the germline ends. The V gene's germline CDR1 is ENHRY and CDR2 SYGVKD. The CDR3 loop spans 12 amino acids. The CDR3 sequence: CAISPQGGTQYF. The CDR3 DNA sequence: TGTGCCATCAGTCCACAGGGTGGGACCCAGTACTTC.

The chain employs TRBV3-1 (or the pseudogene TRBV3-2) and TRBJ1-4; the D is unclear. The V end was cut by 4 bases, the J end by 6 bases, with 9 bases between. This CDR3 region has 13 residues. Germline V lookup: CDR1 LGHDT, CDR2 YNNKEL (reference sequence). CDR3: CASSLPTDEKLFF. The CDR3 DNA sequence: TGTGCCAGCAGCCTTCCTACGGATGAAAAACTGTTTTTT.

The chain links TRBV19 to TRBJ1-2; D uncertain. V was cut by 0 bases and J by 8 bases, with 7 bases left in between. Germline V gene lookup returns CDR1 LNHDA and CDR2 SQIVND (reference sequence). The CDR3 runs to 12 residues. The CDR3 sequence is CASSIDRGGYTF. CDR3 nucleotide sequence: TGTGCCAGTAGTATAGATCGGGGAGGCTACACCTTC.

The chain combines TRBV7-2 with TRBJ2-2; no reliable D call. This CDR3 comprises 14 residues. The germline gives CDR1 SGHTA, CDR2 FQGNSA. Trimming took 2 bases from V and 3 from J, leaving 7 bases between them. The CDR3 sequence is CASSLTSYTGELFF. Here the CDR3 DNA reads TGTGCCAGCAGCTTAACCAGTTACACCGGGGAGCTGTTTTTT.

The CDR3 sequence is CASSVLAGSYNEQFF. CDR3 sequence (DNA): TGTGCCAGCAGCGTACTAGCGGGCTCCTACAATGAGCAGTTCTTC. V usage is TRBV9 and J usage is TRBJ2-1; 8 nucleotides line up with TRBD2. This CDR3 is built from 15 residues. Germline CDR1 and CDR2: SGDLS and YYNGEE. J gave up 0 bases and V 1 base, and 0 bases lay outside the gene matches.

The V gene is TRBV28, the J gene TRBJ1-5; TRBD1 might be the D (5 bases). The germline gives CDR1 MDHEN, CDR2 SYDVKM. CDR3 length equals 14 residues. V lost 3 bases and J 2 bases, leaving 8 bases between the germline ends. In DNA, the CDR3 is TGTGCCAGCAGTTTGGGGGGTGGCAATCAGCCCCAGCATTTT. It is translated as CASSLGGGNQPQHF.

The V call is TRBV19, the J call TRBJ1-5; 7 bases agree with TRBD1. The CDR3 totals 15 residues. Germline CDR1 reads LNHDA; CDR2 reads SQIVND (reference sequence). V lost 9 bases and J lost 1; bases outside the gene matches: 9. CDR3 region: CASTTGSGSNQPQHF. DNA for the CDR3: TGTGCCAGCACGACAGGGAGTGGGAGCAATCAGCCCCAGCATTTT.

V is TRBV27 and J is TRBJ1-5; 9 bases are shared with TRBD1. The CDR3 consists of 13 residues. CDR1 is MNHEY and CDR2 is SMNVEV in the germline V gene (reference sequence). V gave up 6 bases and J gave up 4 bases; unmatched junction bases: 1. This chain's CDR3 is CASSGTGNQPQHF. CDR3 sequence (DNA): TGTGCCAGCAGCGGGACAGGGAATCAGCCCCAGCATTTT.

The chain is built from TRBV6-6 and TRBJ1-1; D is perhaps TRBD1 (5 bases). V was trimmed by 5 bases and J by 2 bases, leaving 9 bases between them. The CDR3 is 13 residues long. CDR1 and CDR2 (germline): MNHNY, SVGAGI (reference sequence). The CDR3 spells CASSMTDNTEAFF. The CDR3 region has the DNA TGTGCCAGCAGTATGACAGACAACACTGAAGCTTTCTTT.

The chain has TRBV4-3 and TRBJ2-3, with a weak D call TRBD2 (5 bases). Germline CDR1 is LGHNA and CDR2 is YSLEER. V lost 4 bases to trimming and J lost 5 bases, with 7 bases between them. The CDR3 is made up of 12 amino acids. The CDR3 coding sequence is TGCGCCAGCAGCCTTCGGGGAGATACGCAGTATTTT. Translation: CASSLRGDTQYF.

The chain has TRBV7-2 and TRBJ1-1; a possible D gene is TRBD1 (5 bases). Germline lookup yields CDR1 SGHTA and CDR2 FQGNSA. CDR3 length equals 14 residues. The V gene lost 5 bases and the J gene lost 5 bases, with 15 bases spanning the gap. As DNA, the CDR3 is TGTGCCAGCAGCCCGCAGGGTCTCTATACTGAAGCTTTCTTT. It translates to CASSPQGLYTEAFF. The complete variable domain, with remaining parts taken from reference TRBV7-2 and TRBJ1-1, reads GAGVSQSPSNKVTEKGKDVELRCDPISGHTALYWYRQSLGQGLEFLIYFQGNSAPDKSGLPSDRFSAERTGGSVSTLTIQRTQQEDSAVYLCASSPQGLYTEAFFGQGTRLTVV.

The chain couples TRBV10-1 to TRBJ2-5; no clear D gene. From germline, CDR1 is WNHNN and CDR2 SYGVQD (reference sequence). The length of the CDR3 is 13 residues. Trimming took 4 bases from V and 1 from J, leaving 7 bases between them. CDR3 nucleotides: TGCGCCAGCAGTGCTCAGGTCCAAGAGACCCAGTACTTC. It is translated as CASSAQVQETQYF.

This clone was counted between two and nine times. The V call is TRBV5-6, the J call TRBJ2-7; a possible D gene is TRBD1 (6 bases). Trimming shortened V by 4 bases and J by 0 bases, and 11 bases separated the two germline ends. Germline CDR1 and CDR2: SGHDT and YYEEEE. The CDR3 is 14 amino acids. CDR3 sequence reads: CASSIQGYSYEQYF. The CDR3 region has the DNA TGTGCCAGCAGCATACAGGGCTACTCCTACGAGCAGTACTTC.

This chain links TRBV6-4 with TRBJ2-2; 8 nucleotides line up with TRBD2. This CDR3 comprises 15 residues. Germline values: CDR1 MRHNA, CDR2 SNTAGT. J lost 2 bases, V lost 6 bases, and 5 bases had no gene match. The DNA for the CDR3 is TGTGCCAGCAGCGCGGGGGGACTAAACACCGGGGAGCTGTTTTTT. Translation: CASSAGGLNTGELFF.

The rearrangement uses TRBV6-5 and TRBJ1-1; 10 bases are shared with TRBD1. V lost 4 bases, J lost 1 base, and 6 bases stayed unmatched. In germline, CDR1 is MNHEY, CDR2 SVGAGI. This CDR3 comprises 16 residues. CDR3 in amino acids: CASSSDRGPGNTEAFF. The DNA for the CDR3 is TGTGCCAGCAGTTCAGACAGGGGGCCGGGGAACACTGAAGCTTTCTTT.

The chain links TRBV9 to TRBJ2-3, with a possible D match to TRBD1 (6 bases). Trimming shortened V by 6 bases and J by 6 bases, and 14 bases separated the two germline ends. CDR1 is SGDLS, CDR2 YYNGEE, per germline. The CDR3 consists of 13 residues. The CDR3 protein is CASTGQQFDTQYF. CDR3 coding DNA: TGTGCCAGCACGGGACAACAGTTTGATACGCAGTATTTT. The full variable domain, rest sourced from reference TRBV9 and TRBJ2-3, is DSGVTQTPKHLITATGQRVTLRCSPRSGDLSVYWYQQSLDQGLQFLIQYYNGEERAKGNILERFSAQQFPDLHSELNLSSLELGDSALYFCASTGQQFDTQYFGPGTRLTVL.

The V and J genes are TRBV30 and TRBJ1-6, with 9 bases identical to TRBD1. Germline-derived CDR1 and CDR2 are GTSNPN and SVGIG (reference sequence). The V gene end was trimmed by 3 bases and the J gene end by 6 bases; junction bases not matched to a gene: 6. This CDR3 is built from 15 residues. For the CDR3, the DNA is TGTGCCTGGAGGCAGGTGACAGGGGGTAATTCACCCCTCCACTTT. It encodes CAWRQVTGGNSPLHF.

The rearrangement uses TRBV2 and TRBJ2-3, with 8 bases matching TRBD2. Germline CDR1 and CDR2: SNHLY and FYNNEI. This CDR3 has 15 residues. V trimming: 8 bases; J trimming: 4 bases; junction bases outside the gene matches: 11. The CDR3 coding sequence is TGTGCCAGCCTGGCTACGGGAGGGTCGGCAGATACGCAGTATTTT. This translates into CASLATGGSADTQYF.

The chain is built from TRBV9 and TRBJ2-2; possible D gene TRBD2, 5 bases. Trimming took off 4 bases at V and 8 bases at J, with 12 bases between the two ends. Per the germline V gene, CDR1 is SGDLS and CDR2 is YYNGEE. The CDR3 is made up of 13 amino acids. The CDR3 sequence: CASSLRRGGELFF. The CDR3 DNA is TGTGCCAGCAGCCTCCGTCGAGGGGGGGAGCTGTTTTTT.

The chain carries TRBV27 and TRBJ2-5; 9 bases align to TRBD1. There are 14 residues in the CDR3. Trimming removed 5 bases from V and 5 bases from J; junction bases left unmatched: 6. The germline gives CDR1 MNHEY, CDR2 SMNVEV (reference sequence). As DNA, the CDR3 is TGTGCCAGCAGTGGCAACAGGGGGCTGGAGACCCAGTACTTC. Amino acids: CASSGNRGLETQYF.

The chain joins TRBV5-1 to TRBJ2-1, with D possibly being TRBD2 (5 bases). CDR3 length: 15 residues. CDR1 is SGHRS, CDR2 YFSETQ, per germline. Trimming took 2 bases from V and 5 from J, leaving 14 bases between them. The CDR3 region has the DNA TGCGCCAGCAGCTTAGCGGCACCGAAGAACAATGAGCAGTTCTTC. Its translation is CASSLAAPKNNEQFF.

V usage is TRBV6-4 and J usage is TRBJ2-6; the D gene is possibly TRBD2 (5 bases). The CDR3 is 14 residues long. Between the trimmed V and J ends, which lost 3 bases and 4 bases, there was a span of 7 bases. CDR1 and CDR2 (germline): MRHNA, SNTAGT. The CDR3 nucleotides are TGTGCCAGCAGTGATTTAGCGGGGGCCAACGTCCTGACTTTC. Translated: CASSDLAGANVLTF.

This clone was counted once. This chain joins TRBV7-9 and TRBJ2-5; D is uncertain. Germline V gives CDR1 SEHNR, CDR2 FQNEAQ (reference sequence). CDR3 length equals 12 residues. Trimming cost V 5 bases and J 4 bases, with 8 bases left between them. CDR3 in amino acids: CASSPPGETQYF. As DNA, the CDR3 is TGTGCCAGCAGCCCTCCCGGAGAGACCCAGTACTTC.

The chain carries TRBV5-4 and TRBJ1-2, with 10 bases lining up with TRBD1. CDR3 length: 16 amino acids. The J segment lost 4 bases and the V segment lost 4 bases, leaving 10 bases of the junction unmatched. CDR1 and CDR2 from the germline V gene are SGHNT and YYREEE (reference sequence). Here the CDR3 reads CASSRAGTGDFYGYTF. The CDR3 DNA is TGTGCCAGCAGCCGTGCCGGGACAGGGGATTTCTATGGCTACACCTTC.

There are a few counts of this clone. V and J are TRBV2 and TRBJ2-3; a possible D gene is TRBD1 (6 bases). The CDR3 is made up of 14 amino acids. V was shortened by 4 bases and J by 3 bases, with 11 bases between the two germline ends. Germline V CDR1 and CDR2: SNHLY, FYNNEI. The CDR3 is CASSVQGLTDTQYF. CDR3 coding DNA: TGTGCCAGCAGTGTACAGGGATTGACAGATACGCAGTATTTT.

In DNA, the CDR3 is TGCGCCAGCAGCACGGGAGTGGGTGGGCCCTACAATGAGCAGTTCTTC. This translates into CASSTGVGGPYNEQFF. The chain uses TRBV5-1 and TRBJ2-1; possibly TRBD2 for D (6 bases). Germline CDR1 SGHRS, CDR2 YFSETQ. This CDR3 spans 16 amino acids. V was shortened by 4 bases and J by 2 bases, with 16 bases between the two germline ends. Filled out from reference TRBV5-1 and TRBJ2-1, the complete variable domain reads KAGVTQTPRYLIKTRGQQVTLSCSPISGHRSVSWYQQTPGQGLQFLFEYFSETQRNKGNFPGRFSGRQFSNSRSEMNVSTLELGDSALYLCASSTGVGGPYNEQFFGPGTRLTVL.

This clone was detected only once. The chain carries TRBV30 and TRBJ1-4; the D is unclear. The germline gives CDR1 GTSNPN, CDR2 SVGIG (reference sequence). The CDR3 extends over 12 amino acids. V was pared by 2 bases and J by 13 bases, with 14 bases between. The CDR3 region has the DNA TGTGCCTGGAGTTTTGAGAGGGTAAGACTGTTTTTT. Protein product: CAWSFERVRLFF.

This clone was seen more than once but under ten times. The chain has TRBV10-1 and TRBJ2-7, with TRBD2 identical over 8 bases. The CDR3 has 18 amino acids. Per the germline V gene, CDR1 is WNHNN and CDR2 is SYGVQD (reference sequence). The V and J ends lost 3 bases and 0 bases, in that order; junction bases with no gene match: 13. In nucleotides, the CDR3 is TGCGCCAGCAGTGACCGCGGCCTGGGCGGGAGGAGCTCCTACGAGCAGTACTTC. It is translated as CASSDRGLGGRSSYEQYF.

This clone has more than one count but fewer than ten. The chain uses TRBV5-6 and TRBJ1-5, with D possibly TRBD1 on 5 matching bases. The V gene's germline CDR1 is SGHDT and CDR2 YYEEEE. The CDR3 is 14 residues long. V lost 4 bases, J lost 9 bases, and 17 bases lay in between. CDR3 region: CASSRRTGDGPQHF. DNA for the CDR3: TGTGCCAGCAGCCGTCGGACGGGGGACGGGCCCCAGCATTTT.

J is TRBJ1-2 and V is TRBV19, with 8 positions matching TRBD1. CDR1 LNHDA and CDR2 SQIVND come from the germline V gene (reference sequence). V trimming: 9 bases; J trimming: 4 bases; junction bases outside the gene matches: 13. The CDR3 consists of 15 residues. The CDR3 reads CASSKSGQGRYGYTF. The CDR3 nucleotides read TGTGCCAGCTCAAAGAGTGGACAGGGACGCTATGGCTACACCTTC.